This TCR beta chain stems from a study of blood T cell repertoires in COVID-19. In the study overall: Both acute and convalescent COVID-19 samples were obtained from the United States, Italy and Spain. T cells, B-cell-depleted T cells, or PBMCs provided the cDNA or gDNA that served as material.

Authors' processing steps: Researchers report that nucleated cell counts were estimated from reference gene primer amplification. Profiled with immunoSEQ multiplex PCR; TCRdb holds only in-frame clones, not every one. V and J calls and clone size are as listed in that table; D and trimming were resolved from the DNA. The data hold under 90,000 clones, with approximately 79% observed a single time. The CDR3 extends over 15 amino acids. Trimming stripped 8 bases from V and 4 bases from J, with 17 bases between. Per germline, CDR1 MNHEY and CDR2 SMNVEV (reference sequence). This chain joins TRBV27 and TRBJ2-2, with TRBD1 as a possible D gene (5 bases). The source is an elderly woman with active or convalescent COVID-19. The specimen sequenced was peripheral blood. The CDR3 is CASGRSGPRTGELFF. The CDR3, as DNA: TGTGCCAGCGGAAGATCAGGGCCGCGCACCGGGGAGCTGTTTTTT.